Following are 24 T cell receptor beta chains from one sample sequenced in a study of T-cell memory formation after mild COVID-19. TCRdb ran MiXCR on the 5' RACE reads and lists one entry per CDR3 protein. Among hundreds of thousands of distinct CDR3 sequences listed, roughly 17% were seen once. The sequenced sample consisted of PBMCs or a T cell subset sorted from them (not recorded which). The receptors were sampled from a man between 18 and 29 years old who had mild COVID-19 (a few samples of this study predate the infection). Cell type and time point are not known.

The CDR3 protein is CASSLGPDFSGNTIYF. The CDR3, as DNA: TGTGCCAGCAGCTTGGGGCCGGACTTCTCTGGAAACACCATATATTTT. The chain has TRBV5-6 and TRBJ1-3; D is ambiguous. This CDR3 spans 16 amino acids. V lost 0 bases to trimming and J lost 0 bases, with 10 bases between them. Germline V CDR1 and CDR2: SGHDT, YYEEEE.

The chain joins TRBV6-5 to TRBJ1-2; possible D gene TRBD1, 5 bases. The germline V gene encodes CDR1 MNHEY and CDR2 SVGAGI. The CDR3 runs to 14 residues. V was pared by 5 bases and J by 13 bases, with 23 bases between. In DNA, the CDR3 is TGTGCCAGCAGTCCCCGGGATCCCGTGGGGCCCTTCACCTTC. Its translation is CASSPRDPVGPFTF.

The chain's CDR3 is CSARTGGAYNEQFF. In DNA, the CDR3 is TGCAGTGCGAGGACAGGGGGCGCCTACAATGAGCAGTTCTTC. V and J are TRBV20-1 and TRBJ2-1; 11 nucleotides align to TRBD1. This CDR3 has 14 amino acids. Germline CDR1 and CDR2: DFQATT and SNEGSKA (reference sequence). J was trimmed by 2 bases and V by 6 bases; bases with no gene match: 3.

This clonotype has just a few counts. The chain joins TRBV28 to TRBJ1-6; D not resolved. This CDR3 has 17 residues. Germline V gene lookup returns CDR1 MDHEN and CDR2 SYDVKM. V lost 10 bases to trimming and J lost 0 bases, with 19 bases between them. DNA for the CDR3: TGTGCCACCTCCCCCCTCGGACGGATCTCCTATAATTCACCCCTCCACTTT. This encodes CATSPLGRISYNSPLHF.

There are many counts of this clonotype. The J gene is TRBJ2-4, the V gene TRBV27; D might be TRBD2 (5 bases). CDR1 and CDR2 (germline): MNHEY, SMNVEV (reference sequence). The CDR3 has 15 amino acids. Trimming took off 5 bases at V and 7 bases at J, with 18 bases between the two ends. CDR3 sequence (DNA): TGTGCCAGCAGTCCCGCCGCAGCGGACGTGAACATTCAGTACTTC. Protein: CASSPAAADVNIQYF.

This clonotype was seen repeatedly, ten times or more. This chain links TRBV24-1 with TRBJ2-1, with D perhaps TRBD2 (7 bases). The CDR3 runs 17 residues. Germline CDR1 KGHDR, CDR2 SFDVKD. V was pared by 5 bases and J by 7 bases, with 23 bases between. The CDR3 is CATSGPTGGPRGNEQFF. The CDR3, as DNA: TGTGCCACCAGTGGTCCCACGGGGGGCCCTCGGGGGAATGAGCAGTTCTTC.

This clonotype was seen more than once but under ten times. This chain joins TRBV3-1 and TRBJ2-1, with D perhaps TRBD2 (5 bases). Trimming shortened V by 4 bases and J by 4 bases, and 11 bases separated the two germline ends. The CDR3 is made up of 14 amino acids. CDR1 is LGHDT and CDR2 is YNNKEL in the germline V gene (reference sequence). This chain's CDR3 is CASSPEGDYNEQFF. The CDR3 DNA follows: TGTGCCAGCAGCCCCGAGGGTGATTACAATGAGCAGTTCTTC.

This clonotype turned up a few times. The chain links TRBV2 to TRBJ1-5; 8 nucleotides align to TRBD1. The CDR3 has 13 amino acids. Germline lookup yields CDR1 SNHLY and CDR2 FYNNEI. After removal of 5 bases from V and 8 bases from J, the junction contained 5 bases not matched to a gene. Here the CDR3 reads CASSPGGGKPQHF. The CDR3 coding sequence is TGTGCCAGCAGTCCAGGGGGCGGGAAGCCCCAGCATTTT.

For the CDR3, the DNA is TGTGCCAGCAGGACTCTTAATCATGGCTACACCTTC. Translation: CASRTLNHGYTF. The rearrangement links TRBV2 to TRBJ1-2, with D uncertain. CDR3 length: 12 amino acids. Trimming left V 6 bases short and J 6 bases short, with 11 bases between. Germline CDR1 reads SNHLY; CDR2 reads FYNNEI.

A note on this clonotype: An end of the junction does not agree with germline; a read error may underlie this. CDR3 loop: CATGSWGSYEQYF. CDR3 nucleotides: TGTGCCACCGGCAGTTGGGGCAGCTACGAGCAGTACTTC. The V and J genes are TRBV15 and TRBJ2-7; tentative D call: TRBD1 (5 bases). The CDR3 sequence is 13 residues long. CDR1 is LNHNV, CDR2 YYDKDF, per germline (reference sequence).

This clonotype was observed at least ten times. The J gene is TRBJ2-7, the V gene TRBV20-1; possibly TRBD1 or TRBD2 for D (5 bases each). Trimming removed 6 bases from V and 5 bases from J, with 14 bases in between. The germline V gene has CDR1 DFQATT and CDR2 SNEGSKA (reference sequence). This CDR3 is 12 amino acids long. The CDR3 region is CSAPRDGHEQYF. DNA for the CDR3: TGCAGTGCGCCGAGGGACGGACACGAGCAGTACTTC.

This clonotype turned up a few times. The junction does not match germline at one end; this may be a read error. The chain recombines TRBV25-1 with TRBJ2-7, with TRBD1 identical over 11 bases. The germline V gene has CDR1 MGHDK and CDR2 SYGVNS. The CDR3 length is 14 residues. CDR3 protein: CATSGDRGSYEQYF. DNA of the CDR3: TGTGCCACCAGTGGGGACAGGGGGTCCTACGAGCAGTACTTC.

The J gene is TRBJ2-1, the V gene TRBV28; tentative D call: TRBD1 (5 bases). Germline CDR1 and CDR2: MDHEN and SYDVKM. This CDR3 comprises 13 residues. V was shortened by 2 bases and J by 13 bases, with 15 bases between the two germline ends. CDR3 in amino acids: CASSLNGRVKQFF. The CDR3 DNA follows: TGTGCCAGCAGTTTAAATGGCAGGGTAAAACAGTTCTTC. The variable domain in full, with the rest retrieved from reference TRBV28 and TRBJ2-1, is DVKVTQSSRYLVKRTGEKVFLECVQDMDHENMFWYRQDPGLGLRLIYFSYDVKMKEKGDIPEGYSVSREKKERFSLILESASTNQTSMYLCASSLNGRVKQFFGPGTRLTVL.

The chain is built from TRBV4-1 and TRBJ1-2, with D possibly being TRBD1 (5 bases). The V gene lost 1 base and the J gene lost 8 bases, with 26 bases spanning the gap. Per the germline V gene, CDR1 is MGHRA and CDR2 is YSYEKL. The CDR3 consists of 18 residues. The CDR3 nucleotides are TGCGCCAGCAGCCAAGTAGGCCGACCTAAGGGTCGACAGTCGGGCTACACCTTC. Its translation is CASSQVGRPKGRQSGYTF.

There are a few counts of this clonotype. This chain links TRBV3-1 with TRBJ2-5, with D hard to call. CDR1 is LGHDT and CDR2 is YNNKEL in the germline V gene (reference sequence). V dropped 1 base and J dropped 2 bases, with 8 bases sitting between them. The CDR3 covers 14 residues. DNA of the CDR3: TGTGCCAGCAGCCAAGGCCCAGCACAAGAGACCCAGTACTTC. Translation gives CASSQGPAQETQYF.

The J gene is TRBJ2-5, the V gene TRBV28, with a tentative D call TRBD2 (6 bases). The CDR3 loop spans 14 amino acids. V was shortened by 4 bases and J by 5 bases, with 14 bases between the two germline ends. Germline CDR1 is MDHEN and CDR2 is SYDVKM. The DNA for the CDR3 is TGTGCCAGCAGTTACGGGACTGCCCGGGAGACCCAGTACTTC. This gives the protein CASSYGTARETQYF.

This chain connects TRBV4-1 to TRBJ2-3, with TRBD1 identical over 7 bases. This CDR3 has 18 amino acids. Germline V lookup: CDR1 MGHRA, CDR2 YSYEKL. The ends lost 4 bases at V and 0 bases at J; junction bases unmatched: 13. The CDR3 loop is CASSPMIPGGYSTDTQYF. CDR3 in DNA: TGCGCCAGCAGCCCCATGATACCAGGGGGATATAGCACAGATACGCAGTATTTT.

The J gene is TRBJ2-2, the V gene TRBV7-9, with 8 positions matching TRBD1. Germline V gene data show CDR1 as SEHNR and CDR2 as FQNEAQ (reference sequence). V lost 7 bases and J lost 3; bases outside the gene matches: 13. The CDR3 totals 17 residues. The CDR3 loop is CASTGSRTGLDTGELFF. The CDR3 region has the DNA TGTGCCAGCACCGGGAGTCGGACAGGGCTAGACACCGGGGAGCTGTTTTTT.

J is TRBJ1-4 and V is TRBV11-2, with a tentative D call TRBD1 (6 bases). Germline loops: CDR1 SGHAT, CDR2 FQNNGV. Trimming took 0 bases from V and 17 from J, leaving 16 bases between them. This CDR3 comprises 13 residues. The CDR3 sequence is CASSLEGGAGVFF. The CDR3 nucleotides are TGTGCCAGCAGCTTAGAGGGCGGAGCAGGGGTATTTTTT.

The rearrangement joins TRBV6-6 to TRBJ2-1, with 7 nucleotides matching TRBD2. The ends lost 2 bases at V and 13 bases at J; junction bases unmatched: 8. Germline CDR1 and CDR2: MNHNY and SVGAGI (reference sequence). The CDR3 runs 13 residues. In DNA form, the CDR3 reads TGTGCCAGCAGTTACGGGGAGGGTATACTACAGTTCTTC. It codes for CASSYGEGILQFF.

This clonotype came up a few times. CDR3 sequence: CASSQETGNSPLHF. CDR3 nucleotides: TGTGCCAGCAGCCAAGAGACAGGGAATTCACCCCTCCACTTT. This rearrangement joins TRBV4-2 to TRBJ1-6, with 7 bases identical to TRBD1. Germline V gene sequence: CDR1 LGHNA, CDR2 YNFKEQ. CDR3 length: 14 residues. The ends lost 0 bases at V and 7 bases at J; junction bases unmatched: 0.

This clonotype was observed a few times. The rearrangement joins TRBV12-3 or TRBV12-4 to TRBJ2-2; 11 bases are shared with TRBD2. The CDR3 contains 15 residues. The J segment lost 5 bases and the V segment lost 7 bases, leaving 6 bases of the junction unmatched. CDR3 region: CASNSRLAGTGELFF. CDR3 coding DNA: TGTGCCAGCAATTCCCGACTAGCGGGGACCGGGGAGCTGTTTTTT.

The table lists this clonotype with a few counts. V and J are TRBV4-1 and TRBJ2-3, with a weak D call TRBD2 (5 bases). Per germline, CDR1 MGHRA and CDR2 YSYEKL. Trimming shortened V by 0 bases and J by 0 bases, and 13 bases separated the two germline ends. The CDR3 is 17 amino acids. The DNA for the CDR3 is TGCGCCAGCAGCCAAGATAGCGTGCGTACTAGCACAGATACGCAGTATTTT. Translating gives CASSQDSVRTSTDTQYF.

This clonotype has more than one count but fewer than ten. The rearrangement joins TRBV20-1 to TRBJ2-3; 7 nucleotides agree with TRBD2. The CDR3 totals 14 residues. The germline V gene has CDR1 DFQATT and CDR2 SNEGSKA (reference sequence). V lost 3 bases and J lost 6; bases outside the gene matches: 9. CDR3 in amino acids: CSARLLAHTDTQYF. CDR3 bases: TGCAGTGCTAGGCTACTAGCGCACACGGATACGCAGTATTTT.